This TCR beta chain was found in a study of OX40 agonist ivuxolimab in advanced cancers. Study in general: Partial response was recorded in three patients: one hepatocellular carcinoma and two cutaneous melanoma cases.

Cycle 7 day 1, cycle 4 day 1, and baseline were the timepoints at which blood was sampled. This CDR3 has 17 amino acids. The V end lost 2 bases, the J end lost 4 bases, and 19 bases lay between the germline ends. Germline lookup yields CDR1 PRHDT and CDR2 FYEKMQ (reference sequence). The repertoire was sequenced with immunoSEQ multiplex PCR; TCRdb's copy has only in-frame clones and lacks some. The sample has 80,000 to 95,000 clones, 90% to 95% seen once. The sequence came from an adult with an advanced solid tumor such as melanoma, head and neck, liver or kidney cancer. The sequencing here drew on CD4+ or CD8+ T cells sorted from blood, taken in a trial of the OX40 agonist ivuxolimab. The rearrangement links TRBV13 to TRBJ2-3; the D gene is possibly TRBD1 (8 bases). The CDR3 region has the DNA TGTGCCAGCAGCTTATACCAGGGGGCAGGGGGGGCAGATACGCAGTATTTT. It specifies CASSLYQGAGGADTQYF.